This TCR beta chain is from a study of Ad26.COV2.S vaccination and SARS-CoV-2 variants. Here immunoSEQ multiplex PCR was the method, and the copy in TCRdb shows in-frame clones only, minus some. This table has roughly 320,000 clones, around four fifths appearing once. Treatment of the sample: 19 received Ad26.COV2.S at low or high dose, single or two shots; about 5 received placebo; per-sample allocation not given. Samples were taken on day 63 after the first vaccine or placebo injection. In Boston, the donor was an adult between 18-55 years of age. The vaccine delivered Wuhan-strain SARS-CoV-2 spike through an Ad26 vector. Sequenced material: peripheral blood, taken in a trial of Ad26.COV2.S vaccine versus placebo. This clonotype originated in a person between 18 and 65 years old who received the Ad26.COV2.S COVID-19 vaccine or a placebo.

CDR3 coding DNA: TGTGCCATCGACCAACCCGGGACAGTCTATAGCAATCAGCCCCAGCATTTT. It encodes CAIDQPGTVYSNQPQHF. This chain joins TRBV10-3 and TRBJ1-5, with TRBD1 matching over 7 bases. V was clipped by 8 bases and J by 0 bases; unmatched bases: 13. The CDR3 runs to 17 residues. Germline V CDR1 and CDR2: ENHRY, SYGVKD.